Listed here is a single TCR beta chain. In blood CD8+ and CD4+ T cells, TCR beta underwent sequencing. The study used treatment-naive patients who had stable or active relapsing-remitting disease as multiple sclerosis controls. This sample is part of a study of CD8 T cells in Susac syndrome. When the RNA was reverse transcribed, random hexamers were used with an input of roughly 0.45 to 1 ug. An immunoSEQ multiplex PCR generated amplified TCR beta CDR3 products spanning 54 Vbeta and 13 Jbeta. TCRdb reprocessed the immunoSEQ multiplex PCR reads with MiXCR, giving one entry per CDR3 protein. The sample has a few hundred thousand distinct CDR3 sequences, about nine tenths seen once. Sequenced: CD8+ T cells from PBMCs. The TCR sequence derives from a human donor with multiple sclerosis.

CDR3 sequence reads: CASSLGTVMNTEAFF. The CDR3 region has the DNA TGTGCCAGCAGTTTAGGGACAGTAATGAACACTGAAGCTTTCTTT. The chain combines TRBV12-3 or TRBV12-4 with TRBJ1-1, with D maybe TRBD1 (6 bases). This CDR3 region has 15 residues. Trimming cost V 1 base and J 0 bases, with 9 bases left between them.